This T cell receptor beta chain stems from a study of T cells in Graves' hyperthyroidism and ophthalmopathy. Study-level background: Before any treatment, at initial diagnosis, peripheral blood was collected. Study-level points and caveats: A model of 13 V-J features distinguished ophthalmopathy from stable hyperthyroidism.

Researchers defined stable Graves' hyperthyroidism as no ophthalmopathy progression within 18 months. This clonotype showed up just a few times. Its antigen is currently unknown. The CDR3 sequence is 17 residues long. Per the germline V gene, CDR1 is LNHDA and CDR2 is SQIVND (reference sequence). Trimming stripped 1 base from V and 1 base from J, with 14 bases between. The TCR beta CDR3 regions underwent amplification using RNA transcripts as the source. With the HTBI primer set, the TCR CDR3 went through a first round of RT-PCR. MiXCR, run by TCRdb on the multiplex PCR reads, gives a single entry per CDR3 protein. The data show more than 550,000 distinct CDR3 sequences, approximately 15% seen once.

This clonotype originated in a man in his forties or fifties with Graves' hyperthyroidism. Sequencing was carried out using blood. The V call is TRBV19, the J call TRBJ1-5; D remains ambiguous. CDR3 loop: CASSIGAVGFSNQPQHF. DNA for the CDR3: TGTGCCAGTAGTATAGGGGCAGTTGGTTTCAGCAATCAGCCCCAGCATTTT. Full variable domain (missing parts from reference TRBV19 and TRBJ1-5): DGGITQSPKYLFRKEGQNVTLSCEQNLNHDAMYWYRQDPGQGLRLIYYSQIVNDFQKGDIAEGYSVSREKKESFPLTVTSAQKNPTAFYLCASSIGAVGFSNQPQHFGDGTRLSIL.